This T cell receptor (beta chain) was recovered during a study of cytomegalovirus exposure and HLA in healthy donors. Regarding the study as a whole: TCR beta chain V- and J-gene trimming was linked, in a later analysis, to a missense variant in DCLRE1C.

Concerning this clone: Its cognate antigen is unknown.

Both 60 Vbeta primers and 13 Jbeta primers went into the PCR. Method: immunoSEQ multiplex PCR; TCRdb's copy keeps in-frame clones and lacks some. The repertoire consists of a few hundred thousand clones, with roughly 90% occurring once and the leading ten covering around 2.1%. CDR3 length: 14 amino acids. The V and J ends lost 0 bases and 6 bases respectively, with 10 bases between them. Germline lookup yields CDR1 MGHRA and CDR2 YSYEKL. The sequencing sample was made of PBMCs. This TCR derives from a woman between 18 and 29 years old in good health and CMV-seronegative. The chain links TRBV4-1 to TRBJ2-3; possible D gene TRBD1, 6 bases. The CDR3 protein is CASSQDWTEDTQYF. CDR3 nucleotides: TGCGCCAGCAGCCAAGATTGGACAGAGGATACGCAGTATTTT.